The next 19 T cell receptor beta chains were all read from a single sample in a study of long-term antiretroviral therapy in people with HIV. At survey level, the immunoSEQ assay was run in its v3.0 version. Data came from immunoSEQ multiplex PCR; TCRdb stores just in-frame clones and leaves some out. The data contain about 30,000 clones, 94% of them singletons. This material consisted of unsorted PBMCs, taken approximately 7.4 years after starting antiretroviral therapy. The receptors derive from a man aged 45-65 years with HIV.

The rearrangement joins TRBV4-3 to TRBJ2-3; no definite D call. V lost 4 bases and J 4 bases, leaving 9 bases between the germline ends. Per the germline V gene, CDR1 is LGHNA and CDR2 is YSLEER. The CDR3 covers 13 residues. The CDR3 reads CASSLSRADTQYF. The CDR3 nucleotides are TGCGCCAGCAGCCTTTCTAGGGCAGATACGCAGTATTTT.

This chain links TRBV5-6 with TRBJ1-1, with 7 bases that match TRBD1. From germline, CDR1 is SGHDT and CDR2 YYEEEE. V shed 2 bases, J shed 4 bases, and the junction held 8 bases outside the gene matches. The CDR3 is 15 residues long. The CDR3 sequence: CASSLGQAEGTEAFF. The CDR3 DNA is TGTGCCAGCAGCTTAGGACAGGCTGAGGGCACTGAAGCTTTCTTT.

This chain uses TRBV5-4 with TRBJ1-2, with D possibly TRBD1 on 6 matching bases. Trimming left V 3 bases short and J 7 bases short, with 16 bases between. This CDR3 has 14 amino acids. Germline V gene data show CDR1 as SGHNT and CDR2 as YYREEE (reference sequence). DNA for the CDR3: TGTGCCAGCAGCTCAGTCAGGGGAGTTGGTGGCTACACCTTC. Residues: CASSSVRGVGGYTF.

The chain combines TRBV5-1 with TRBJ2-5, with 8 bases identical to TRBD1. The CDR3 loop spans 16 amino acids. V lost 0 bases to trimming and J lost 4 bases; unmatched junction nucleotides: 8. Germline CDR1 SGHRS, CDR2 YFSETQ. CDR3 in amino acids: CASSLAGTGLVETQYF. In DNA, the CDR3 is TGCGCCAGCAGCTTGGCAGGGACAGGCTTAGTAGAGACCCAGTACTTC.

V is TRBV4-1 and J is TRBJ1-5, with 10 bases that match TRBD1. V trimming: 3 bases; J trimming: 6 bases; junction bases outside the gene matches: 8. CDR1 is MGHRA and CDR2 is YSYEKL in the germline V gene. The CDR3 runs to 16 residues. CDR3: CASSQTMTGGGQPQHF. The CDR3 DNA is TGCGCCAGCAGCCAGACAATGACAGGGGGCGGTCAGCCCCAGCATTTT.

V and J are TRBV28 and TRBJ1-5, with D perhaps TRBD1 (5 bases). The CDR3 sequence is 13 residues long. The V and J ends lost 7 bases and 4 bases respectively, with 11 bases between them. Per germline, CDR1 MDHEN and CDR2 SYDVKM. Here the CDR3 reads CASMPGGNQPQHF. CDR3 in DNA: TGTGCCAGCATGCCCGGGGGTAATCAGCCCCAGCATTTT.

The chain couples TRBV4-3 to TRBJ1-4; D uncertain. In germline, CDR1 is LGHNA, CDR2 YSLEER. The CDR3 runs to 14 residues. The V gene lost 0 bases and the J gene lost 8 bases, with 10 bases spanning the gap. CDR3 sequence (DNA): TGCGCCAGCAGCCAAGACGAAAGATCCGAAAAACTGTTTTTT. It is translated as CASSQDERSEKLFF.

V is TRBV10-3 and J is TRBJ2-3; 10 bases map to TRBD1. The CDR3 consists of 15 residues. The V gene's germline CDR1 is ENHRY and CDR2 SYGVKD. The V gene end was trimmed by 7 bases and the J gene end by 3 bases; junction bases not matched to a gene: 7. CDR3 residues: CAINPGQGGTDTQYF. CDR3 bases: TGTGCCATCAACCCCGGACAGGGGGGGACAGATACGCAGTATTTT.

The rearrangement links TRBV5-1 to TRBJ1-3; D remains unclear. This CDR3 is 15 amino acids long. The ends were cut back, 2 bases at V and 0 bases at J, with 9 bases in the middle. The V gene's germline CDR1 is SGHRS and CDR2 YFSETQ. In DNA, the CDR3 is TGCGCCAGCAGCTTCGCGCTTCGCTCTGGAAACACCATATATTTT. Translating it yields CASSFALRSGNTIYF.

V and J are TRBV19 and TRBJ2-1; 8 bases agree with TRBD2. The trim removed 5 bases at V and 9 bases at J, leaving 9 bases unmatched. The CDR3 is made up of 14 amino acids. Germline CDR1 LNHDA, CDR2 SQIVND (reference sequence). The CDR3 here is CASSGLAGIGEQFF. For the CDR3, the DNA is TGTGCCAGTAGTGGCCTAGCGGGTATTGGTGAGCAGTTCTTC.

The chain recombines TRBV5-1 with TRBJ2-3; D not certain. Trimming cost V 0 bases and J 1 base, with 9 bases left between them. This CDR3 has 15 residues. Germline assignment: CDR1 SGHRS and CDR2 YFSETQ. CDR3 region: CASSLGLVGTDTQYF. The CDR3 bases are TGCGCCAGCAGCTTGGGTCTAGTCGGCACAGATACGCAGTATTTT.

The chain links TRBV11-2 to TRBJ1-6; D uncertain. The length of the CDR3 is 15 residues. V was clipped by 0 bases and J by 10 bases, with 13 bases between them. The germline CDR1 and CDR2 sequences are SGHAT and FQNNGV. The chain's CDR3 is CASSLDADLWSPLHF. In DNA, the CDR3 is TGTGCCAGCAGCTTAGATGCCGACCTTTGGTCACCCCTCCACTTT.

The chain couples TRBV6-6 to TRBJ2-7, with a weak D call TRBD2 (6 bases). Germline CDR1 is MNHNY and CDR2 is SVGAGI (reference sequence). With 6 bases removed from V and 2 bases from J, the gap between germline ends came to 17 bases. The CDR3 has 15 amino acids. The CDR3 coding sequence is TGTGCCAGCAGCCCCGCGGAGGGGAGAGCCTACGAGCAGTACTTC. Translating gives CASSPAEGRAYEQYF.

The chain combines TRBV16 with TRBJ2-3, with a possible D match to TRBD2 (5 bases). V lost 3 bases, J lost 6 bases, and 13 bases lay in between. CDR1 and CDR2 from the germline V gene are KGHSY and FQNENV. The CDR3 sequence is 14 residues long. The CDR3 spells CASSQVSPGDTQYF. The DNA for the CDR3 is TGTGCCAGCAGCCAGGTCAGCCCGGGGGATACGCAGTATTTT.

The chain carries TRBV2 and TRBJ1-1, with unresolved D. There are 15 residues in the CDR3. CDR1 is SNHLY and CDR2 is FYNNEI in the germline V gene. The germline V and J ends were trimmed by 3 bases and 0 bases, with 11 bases remaining between them. The CDR3 DNA sequence: TGTGCCAGCAGTGATATAAGGAAGATGAACACTGAAGCTTTCTTT. The encoded protein is CASSDIRKMNTEAFF. Full variable domain (rest looked up from reference TRBV2 and TRBJ1-1): EPEVTQTPSHQVTQMGQEVILRCVPISNHLYFYWYRQILGQKVEFLVSFYNNEISEKSEIFDDQFSVERPDGSNFTLKIRSTKLEDSAMYFCASSDIRKMNTEAFFGQGTRLTVV.

The chain recombines TRBV7-6 with TRBJ1-2; 9 nucleotides agree with TRBD1. V lost 5 bases, J lost 0 bases, and 4 bases stayed unmatched. The germline V gene has CDR1 SGHVS and CDR2 FNYEAQ. The CDR3 sequence is 15 residues long. In nucleotides, the CDR3 is TGTGCCAGCAGCCCAAACAGGGGGCCTAACTATGGCTACACCTTC. Amino acids: CASSPNRGPNYGYTF.

DNA for the CDR3: TGTGCCAGCACCTCCTCCGCCGGGACAGGGTATGGCTACACCTTC. It translates to CASTSSAGTGYGYTF. V is TRBV7-9 and J is TRBJ1-2, with 9 bases matching TRBD1. The CDR3 sequence is 15 residues long. The germline V gene has CDR1 SEHNR and CDR2 FQNEAQ (reference sequence). V shed 7 bases and J 5 bases; nucleotides not matched to a gene: 11.

The chain recombines TRBV7-8 with TRBJ1-3, with D unclear. The V end lost 4 bases, the J end lost 0 bases, and 16 bases lay between the germline ends. The CDR3 runs 17 residues. Germline CDR1 SGHVS, CDR2 FQNEAQ. The CDR3 region has the DNA TGTGCCAGCAGCTCCCCCAGCAGGAGCAACTCTGGAAACACCATATATTTT. It encodes CASSSPSRSNSGNTIYF.

This clone was observed once. This chain links TRBV27 with TRBJ2-2; 12 bases are a match to TRBD2. V lost 3 bases, J lost 4 bases, and 9 bases stayed unmatched. The CDR3 contains 18 residues. Germline V CDR1 and CDR2: MNHEY, SMNVEV (reference sequence). The CDR3 region has the DNA TGTGCCAGCAGTTTCATCCGACTAGCGGGGGTCAGCACCGGGGAGCTGTTTTTT. It yields the protein CASSFIRLAGVSTGELFF.